This T cell receptor (beta chain) emerged from a study of cytomegalovirus exposure and HLA in healthy donors. Germline-derived CDR1 and CDR2 are SGHRS and YFSETQ. Trimming took off 4 bases at V and 2 bases at J, with 9 bases between the two ends. This CDR3 is built from 13 residues. The PCR used 60 Vbeta and 13 Jbeta primers. Only in-frame clones appear in the TCRdb table, and some are missing; sequencing was by immunoSEQ multiplex PCR. The table includes just over 200,000 clones, roughly 70% detected once. The sequenced sample consisted of PBMCs. This chain joins TRBV5-1 and TRBJ1-2; D is possibly TRBD1 (5 bases). This sequence originates from a man aged 35 to 55 in good health and CMV-seropositive. In DNA, the CDR3 is TGCGCCAGCAGCATAGACAGAAACTATGGCTACACCTTC. Encoded protein: CASSIDRNYGYTF.